One and the same sample provided the 30 T cell receptor beta chains below, sequenced in a study of Graves' ophthalmopathy and Graves' hyperthyroidism. Amplified TCR beta CDR3 regions were obtained using RNA transcripts as template. HTBI primers served in a first-round RT-PCR, which a second-round multiplex PCR followed. TCRdb recomputed calls from the multiplex PCR reads with MiXCR, one row per CDR3 protein. Of about 1.1 million distinct CDR3 sequences in the sample, less than 45% were seen once. Source material: peripheral blood or thyroid tissue (not recorded which). The receptors here all came from an adult man with Graves' hyperthyroidism.

J is TRBJ1-6 and V is TRBV7-9; TRBD1 agrees at 8 bases. The CDR3 loop spans 16 amino acids. Germline-derived CDR1 and CDR2 are SEHNR and FQNEAQ (reference sequence). J was trimmed by 5 bases and V by 2 bases; bases with no gene match: 5. The DNA of the CDR3 is TGTGCCAGCAGCTTACCCCGGGGACAGGATAATTCACCCCTCCACTTT. It translates to CASSLPRGQDNSPLHF.

This chain joins TRBV10-3 and TRBJ1-2, with TRBD1 matching over 7 bases. V was pared by 4 bases and J by 2 bases, with 4 bases of the junction left unmatched. The CDR3 is 14 residues long. Germline V gene lookup returns CDR1 ENHRY and CDR2 SYGVKD. The CDR3 DNA reads TGTGCCATCAGTGCAGGGGGAGGGAACTATGGCTACACCTTC. Translating it yields CAISAGGGNYGYTF.

This clonotype has ten or more counts. The J gene is TRBJ1-2, the V gene TRBV7-8; 8 nucleotides align to TRBD1. Germline V gene sequence: CDR1 SGHVS, CDR2 FQNEAQ. V lost 1 base to trimming and J lost 8 bases; unmatched junction nucleotides: 9. CDR3 length: 15 amino acids. CDR3 residues: CASSLVLSTGDGYTF. The DNA for the CDR3 is TGTGCCAGCAGCTTAGTGTTATCGACAGGGGACGGCTACACCTTC.

This clonotype was observed a few times. This chain connects TRBV7-9 to TRBJ1-2, with a tentative D call TRBD1 (5 bases). Germline V lookup: CDR1 SEHNR, CDR2 FQNEAQ (reference sequence). This CDR3 spans 13 amino acids. Between the trimmed V and J ends, which lost 5 bases and 6 bases, there was a span of 13 bases. The CDR3 here is CASSRQSVHGYTF. The CDR3, as DNA: TGTGCCAGCAGCCGACAGAGCGTCCATGGCTACACCTTC.

On this clonotype: Since a much larger clone is just one base distant, this may be a read error. This chain links TRBV7-9 with TRBJ2-7; a possible D gene is TRBD1 (6 bases). The germline V and J ends were trimmed by 5 bases and 3 bases, with 14 bases remaining between them. The CDR3 is 14 amino acids. Germline V CDR1 and CDR2: SEHNR, FQNEAQ (reference sequence). As DNA, the CDR3 is TGTGCCAGCAGCCGACGGGACATAGGCTACGAGCAGTACTTC. Translating gives CASSRRDIGYEQYF.

This chain joins TRBV2 and TRBJ2-5; 9 bases line up with TRBD1. The CDR3 runs to 13 residues. Germline V gene sequence: CDR1 SNHLY, CDR2 FYNNEI. V shed 7 bases, J shed 9 bases, and the junction held 9 bases outside the gene matches. CDR3 coding DNA: TGTGCCAGCACCGAGGACAGGGGTCAGCCCCAGTACTTC. It encodes CASTEDRGQPQYF.

This clonotype was observed a few times. This may come from a read error, since a much larger clone is one base off. The rearrangement links TRBV30 to TRBJ2-7; D unresolved. The CDR3 has 11 amino acids. The V gene lost 2 bases and the J gene lost 0 bases, with 2 bases spanning the gap. Germline V gives CDR1 GTSNPN, CDR2 SVGIG (reference sequence). CDR3 protein: CAWSPSYEQYF. In nucleotides, the CDR3 is TGTGCCTGGAGTCCCTCCTACGAGCAGTACTTC.

The chain carries TRBV7-9 and TRBJ2-5; D gene uncertain. The CDR3 runs 18 residues. V was trimmed by 2 bases and J by 3 bases, leaving 22 bases between them. Germline CDR1 is SEHNR and CDR2 is FQNEAQ (reference sequence). CDR3 amino acids: CASSLPLGKYTEKETQYF. In nucleotides, the CDR3 is TGTGCCAGCAGCTTACCGCTAGGGAAATACACTGAGAAAGAGACCCAGTACTTC. The whole variable domain, filled in from reference TRBV7-9 and TRBJ2-5, reads DTGVSQNPRHKITKRGQNVTFRCDPISEHNRLYWYRQTLGQGPEFLTYFQNEAQLEKSRLLSDRFSAERPKGSFSTLEIQRTEQGDSAMYLCASSLPLGKYTEKETQYFGPGTRLLVL.

This clonotype has only one observation. Because the CDR3's place on the DNA is in doubt, the DNA is left out and the CDR3 is given as listed by TCRdb. This rearrangement joins TRBV9 to TRBJ1-3. The CDR3 contains 23 residues when both ends are counted. Germline values: CDR1 SGDLS, CDR2 YYNGEE. The chain's CDR3 is CASSSRLAGGQETQYFGPGTIYF.

The rearrangement links TRBV28 to TRBJ1-5, with 9 bases aligning to TRBD1. CDR1 and CDR2 from the germline V gene are MDHEN and SYDVKM. The V gene end was trimmed by 3 bases and the J gene end by 15 bases; junction bases not matched to a gene: 9. The CDR3 sequence is 13 residues long. CDR3 residues: CASSFIKGQGPHF. DNA of the CDR3: TGTGCCAGCAGTTTCATTAAAGGACAGGGGCCGCATTTT.

This chain connects TRBV5-1 to TRBJ2-6; 8 nucleotides line up with TRBD1. The germline V gene encodes CDR1 SGHRS and CDR2 YFSETQ. The trim removed 2 bases at V and 2 bases at J, leaving 9 bases unmatched. The CDR3 has 18 residues. For the CDR3, the DNA is TGCGCCAGCAGCTTATCGGGGGCAGGGGGCACTGGGGCCAACGTCCTGACTTTC. Amino acids: CASSLSGAGGTGANVLTF.

This clonotype came up many times. This chain links TRBV20-1 with TRBJ1-6; D uncertain. V shed 6 bases and J shed 4 bases, with 13 bases lying between them. This CDR3 is built from 14 residues. Germline V gives CDR1 DFQATT, CDR2 SNEGSKA (reference sequence). CDR3 in DNA: TGCAGTGCCAGGCCAAGAGAGTATAATTCACCCCTCCACTTT. It codes for CSARPREYNSPLHF.

The chain recombines TRBV10-3 with TRBJ2-3; TRBD2 agrees at 8 bases. The germline V gene has CDR1 ENHRY and CDR2 SYGVKD. V lost 5 bases, J lost 3 bases, and 4 bases stayed unmatched. The CDR3 loop spans 14 amino acids. CDR3 region: CAISSSGRTDTQYF. The CDR3 nucleotides read TGTGCCATCAGTTCAAGCGGGAGAACAGATACGCAGTATTTT.

This clonotype turned up a few times. V and J are TRBV4-1 and TRBJ2-2; unclear D gene. The CDR3 extends over 16 amino acids. V was clipped by 0 bases and J by 2 bases, with 10 bases between them. The V gene's germline CDR1 is MGHRA and CDR2 YSYEKL. As DNA, the CDR3 is TGCGCCAGCAGCCAAGATCGGGCAGCTAACACCGGGGAGCTGTTTTTT. It is translated as CASSQDRAANTGELFF.

Worth noting for this clonotype: A much larger clone sits a single nucleotide away, making a read error possible. The V gene is TRBV6-5, the J gene TRBJ1-1; D possibly corresponds to TRBD1 (6 bases). Germline-derived CDR1 and CDR2 are MNHEY and SVGAGI. The CDR3 consists of 14 residues. The CDR3 region is CAGSHGGANTEAFF. The CDR3, as DNA: TGTGCCGGCAGCCACGGGGGGGCGAACACTGAAGCTTTCTTT.

The chain combines TRBV15 with TRBJ1-3; 11 bases map to TRBD1. The germline V gene encodes CDR1 LNHNV and CDR2 YYDKDF (reference sequence). V was pared by 2 bases and J by 7 bases, with 4 bases of the junction left unmatched. CDR3 length: 15 amino acids. The CDR3 sequence is CATSRRTGGKNTIYF. CDR3 nucleotides: TGTGCCACCAGCAGAAGGACAGGGGGCAAGAACACCATATATTTT.

This clonotype was seen at least ten times. This chain links TRBV7-2 with TRBJ1-6, with D tentatively TRBD1 (6 bases). Germline lookup yields CDR1 SGHTA and CDR2 FQGNSA. This CDR3 region has 15 residues. The germline V and J ends were trimmed by 3 bases and 3 bases, with 9 bases remaining between them. CDR3 loop: CASSFDRIYNSPLHF. The CDR3 DNA reads TGTGCCAGCAGCTTTGACAGGATCTATAATTCACCCCTCCACTTT.

V is TRBV29-1 and J is TRBJ1-2, with D tentatively TRBD1 (5 bases). This CDR3 contains 13 residues. The V gene's germline CDR1 is SQVTM and CDR2 ANQGSEA. V was shortened by 5 bases and J by 0 bases, with 10 bases between the two germline ends. The chain's CDR3 is CSVQGSANYGYTF. DNA of the CDR3: TGCAGCGTTCAGGGTTCGGCTAACTATGGCTACACCTTC.

This CDR3 reads CASSTTSGEAFF. The CDR3 coding sequence is TGTGCCAGTAGCACGACTAGCGGGGAAGCTTTCTTT. This chain links TRBV19 with TRBJ1-1; no definite D call. The germline CDR1 and CDR2 sequences are LNHDA and SQIVND (reference sequence). This CDR3 spans 12 amino acids. V was shortened by 6 bases and J by 8 bases, with 13 bases between the two germline ends.

This clonotype has ten or more counts. The germline gene is not matched at one end of the junction; a read error may be the cause. The V call is TRBV5-1, the J call TRBJ2-5; D call uncertain. This CDR3 comprises 13 residues. The V gene's germline CDR1 is SGHRS and CDR2 YFSETQ. As DNA, the CDR3 is TGTGCCAGCAGCTTGGACGGCCAAGAGACCCAGTACTTC. Protein: CASSLDGQETQYF.

Only a few counts were recorded for this clonotype. The rearrangement links TRBV10-2 to TRBJ2-7; 13 nucleotides align to TRBD2. Looked up from germline, CDR1 is WSHSY and CDR2 is SAAADI. The CDR3 runs to 16 residues. V trimming: 4 bases; J trimming: 2 bases; junction bases outside the gene matches: 5. Here the CDR3 DNA reads TGCGCCAGCAGTGCCGGACTAGCGGGAGTGACCTACGAGCAGTACTTC. Its translation: CASSAGLAGVTYEQYF.

A few counts support this clonotype. The chain joins TRBV7-2 to TRBJ2-5, with D unclear. The CDR3 sequence is 13 residues long. Germline-derived CDR1 and CDR2 are SGHTA and FQGNSA. V was cut by 5 bases and J by 1 base, with 8 bases left in between. The CDR3 region has the DNA TGTGCCAGCAGCCTGACATTCCAAGAGACCCAGTACTTC. It codes for CASSLTFQETQYF. Looking up the rest from reference TRBV7-2 and TRBJ2-5 gives the full variable domain: GAGVSQSPSNKVTEKGKDVELRCDPISGHTALYWYRQSLGQGLEFLIYFQGNSAPDKSGLPSDRFSAERTGGSVSTLTIQRTQQEDSAVYLCASSLTFQETQYFGPGTRLLVL.

This clonotype was counted at least ten times. The V call is TRBV20-1, the J call TRBJ1-5, with D uncertain. Germline V lookup: CDR1 DFQATT, CDR2 SNEGSKA (reference sequence). The CDR3 has 13 amino acids. The V and J ends lost 5 bases and 2 bases respectively, with 10 bases between them. The CDR3 coding sequence is TGCAGTGCTCTAGACAAGCGCAATCAGCCCCAGCATTTT. Its translation: CSALDKRNQPQHF.

This clonotype was counted at least ten times. The chain is built from TRBV20-1 and TRBJ2-7; the D gene is possibly TRBD1 (5 bases). Per germline, CDR1 DFQATT and CDR2 SNEGSKA (reference sequence). CDR3 length equals 15 residues. V dropped 1 base and J dropped 0 bases, with 13 bases sitting between them. CDR3 protein: CSARGAGLSSYEQYF. In DNA form, the CDR3 reads TGCAGTGCTAGAGGGGCAGGGCTATCCTCCTACGAGCAGTACTTC.

This chain connects TRBV5-1 to TRBJ1-6; 9 bases are a match to TRBD1. Germline trimming cut 4 bases from V and 6 bases from J; bases unmatched to any gene: 5. CDR1 SGHRS and CDR2 YFSETQ come from the germline V gene. This CDR3 has 15 amino acids. In nucleotides, the CDR3 is TGCGCCAGCAGCACCTCACAGGGGGCTAATTCACCCCTCCACTTT. This sequence encodes CASSTSQGANSPLHF.

The rearrangement uses TRBV25-1 and TRBJ2-2, with D possibly called TRBD1 or TRBD2 (5 bases each). The length of the CDR3 is 16 residues. Germline loops: CDR1 MGHDK, CDR2 SYGVNS. V was clipped by 5 bases and J by 6 bases, with 19 bases between them. CDR3 protein: CASSFPGTGLAGELFF. The CDR3 region has the DNA TGTGCCAGCAGTTTCCCTGGGACCGGGTTGGCCGGGGAGCTGTTTTTT. The whole variable domain, remainder taken from reference TRBV25-1 and TRBJ2-2, is EADIYQTPRYLVIGTGKKITLECSQTMGHDKMYWYQQDPGMELHLIHYSYGVNSTEKGDLSSESTVSRIRTEHFPLTLESARPSHTSQYLCASSFPGTGLAGELFFGEGSRLTVL.

This clonotype was seen a handful of times. The chain links TRBV19 to TRBJ1-5; D perhaps matches TRBD1 (6 bases). In germline, CDR1 is LNHDA, CDR2 SQIVND (reference sequence). Trimming stripped 1 base from V and 4 bases from J, with 11 bases between. This CDR3 is built from 15 residues. The CDR3 protein is CASSIGGGPNQPQHF. The CDR3 coding sequence is TGTGCCAGTAGTATAGGGGGGGGGCCAAATCAGCCCCAGCATTTT. Full variable domain (rest looked up from reference TRBV19 and TRBJ1-5): DGGITQSPKYLFRKEGQNVTLSCEQNLNHDAMYWYRQDPGQGLRLIYYSQIVNDFQKGDIAEGYSVSREKKESFPLTVTSAQKNPTAFYLCASSIGGGPNQPQHFGDGTRLSIL.

The J gene is TRBJ2-2, the V gene TRBV29-1; 11 positions agree with TRBD2. The germline gives CDR1 SQVTM, CDR2 ANQGSEA. The CDR3 contains 14 residues. J gave up 6 bases and V 6 bases, and 6 bases lay outside the gene matches. In nucleotides, the CDR3 is TGCAGCGTCTCCCGGACTAGCGGGTCCGGGGAGCTGTTTTTT. Translation: CSVSRTSGSGELFF.

This clonotype was found many times. The chain has TRBV10-1 and TRBJ2-5; D might be TRBD1 (5 bases). The V end lost 3 bases, the J end lost 2 bases, and 7 bases lay between the germline ends. Per germline, CDR1 WNHNN and CDR2 SYGVQD (reference sequence). This CDR3 has 13 residues. This chain's CDR3 is CASSEAGQETQYF. CDR3 in DNA: TGCGCCAGCAGTGAAGCAGGGCAAGAGACCCAGTACTTC.

V is TRBV27 and J is TRBJ1-1, with D uncertain. The CDR3 contains 14 residues. Trimming took 5 bases from V and 3 from J, leaving 13 bases between them. Germline V gives CDR1 MNHEY, CDR2 SMNVEV (reference sequence). The CDR3 DNA reads TGTGCCAGCAGTCCGGGGATTCGGGACACTGAAGCTTTCTTT. Its translation is CASSPGIRDTEAFF.